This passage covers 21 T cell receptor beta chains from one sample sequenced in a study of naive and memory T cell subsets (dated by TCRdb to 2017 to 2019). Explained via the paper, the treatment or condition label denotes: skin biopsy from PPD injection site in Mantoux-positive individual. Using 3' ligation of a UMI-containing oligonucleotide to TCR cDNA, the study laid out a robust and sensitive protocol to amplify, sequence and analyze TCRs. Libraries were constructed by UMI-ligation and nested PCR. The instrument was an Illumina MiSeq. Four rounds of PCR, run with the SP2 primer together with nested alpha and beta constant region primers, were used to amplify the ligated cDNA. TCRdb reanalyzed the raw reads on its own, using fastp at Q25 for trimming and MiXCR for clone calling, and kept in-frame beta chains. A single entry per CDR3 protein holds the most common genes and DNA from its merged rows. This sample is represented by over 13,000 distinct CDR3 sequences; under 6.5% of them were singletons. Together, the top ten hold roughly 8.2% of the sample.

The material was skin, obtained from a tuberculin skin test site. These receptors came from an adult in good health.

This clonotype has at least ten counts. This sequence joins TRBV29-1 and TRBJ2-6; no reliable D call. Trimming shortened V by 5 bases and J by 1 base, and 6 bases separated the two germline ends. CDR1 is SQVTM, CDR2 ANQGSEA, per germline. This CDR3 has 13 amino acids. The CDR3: CSVRESGANVLTF. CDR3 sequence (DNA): TGCAGCGTTAGGGAATCTGGGGCCAACGTCCTGACTTTC.

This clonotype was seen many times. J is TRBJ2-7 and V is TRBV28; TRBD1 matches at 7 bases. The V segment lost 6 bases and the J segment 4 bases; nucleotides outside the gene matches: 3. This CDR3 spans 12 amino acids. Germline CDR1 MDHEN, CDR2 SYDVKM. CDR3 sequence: CASRTGFYEQYF. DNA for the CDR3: TGTGCCAGCAGGACAGGGTTTTACGAGCAGTACTTC.

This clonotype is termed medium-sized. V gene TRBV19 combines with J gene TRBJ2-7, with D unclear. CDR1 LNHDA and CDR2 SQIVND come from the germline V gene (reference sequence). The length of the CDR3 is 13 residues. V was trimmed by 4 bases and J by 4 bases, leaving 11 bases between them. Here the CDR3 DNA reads TGTGCCAGTAGTACCAACCTTAGATACGAGCAGTACTTC. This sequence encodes CASSTNLRYEQYF.

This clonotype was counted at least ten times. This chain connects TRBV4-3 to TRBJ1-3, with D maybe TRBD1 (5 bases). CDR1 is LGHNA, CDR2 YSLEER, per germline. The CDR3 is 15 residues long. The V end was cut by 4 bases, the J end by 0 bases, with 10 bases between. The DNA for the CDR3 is TGCGCCAGCAGCCGAGGGGTCCTCTCTGGAAACACCATATATTTT. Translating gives CASSRGVLSGNTIYF.

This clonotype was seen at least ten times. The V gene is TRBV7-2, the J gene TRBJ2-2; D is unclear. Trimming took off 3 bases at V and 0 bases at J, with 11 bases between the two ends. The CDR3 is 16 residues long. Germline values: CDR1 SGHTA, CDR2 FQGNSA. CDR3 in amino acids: CASSFPSTANTGELFF. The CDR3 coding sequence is TGTGCCAGCAGCTTCCCCTCAACCGCGAACACCGGGGAGCTGTTTTTT.

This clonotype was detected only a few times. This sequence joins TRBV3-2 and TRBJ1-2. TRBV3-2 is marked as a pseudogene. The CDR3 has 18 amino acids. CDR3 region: CASSQESRTVVSNYGYTF. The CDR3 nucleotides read TGTGCCAGCAGCCAAGAGTCTAGGACAGTGGTATCGAACTATGGCTACACCTTC.

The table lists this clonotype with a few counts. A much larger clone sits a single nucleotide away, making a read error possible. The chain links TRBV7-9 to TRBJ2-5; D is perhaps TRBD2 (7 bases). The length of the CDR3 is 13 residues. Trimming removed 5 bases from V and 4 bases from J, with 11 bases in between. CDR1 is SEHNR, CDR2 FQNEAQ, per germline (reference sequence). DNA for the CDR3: TGTGCCAGCAGCCGAGGGGGGGCAGAGACCCAGTACTTC. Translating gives CASSRGGAETQYF.

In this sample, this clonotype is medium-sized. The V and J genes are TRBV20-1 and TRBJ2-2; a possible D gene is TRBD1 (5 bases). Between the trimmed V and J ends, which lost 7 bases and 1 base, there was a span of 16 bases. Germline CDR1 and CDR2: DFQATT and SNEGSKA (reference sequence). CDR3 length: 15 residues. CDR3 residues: CSGTGLGVNTGELFF. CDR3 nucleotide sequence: TGCAGTGGCACGGGTCTAGGGGTGAACACCGGGGAGCTGTTTTTT.

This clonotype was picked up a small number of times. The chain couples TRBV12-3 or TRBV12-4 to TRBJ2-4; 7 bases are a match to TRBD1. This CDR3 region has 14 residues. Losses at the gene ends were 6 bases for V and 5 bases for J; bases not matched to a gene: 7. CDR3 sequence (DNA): TGTGCCAGCAGGGACACCGGGACAGAAAACATTCAGTACTTC. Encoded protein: CASRDTGTENIQYF.

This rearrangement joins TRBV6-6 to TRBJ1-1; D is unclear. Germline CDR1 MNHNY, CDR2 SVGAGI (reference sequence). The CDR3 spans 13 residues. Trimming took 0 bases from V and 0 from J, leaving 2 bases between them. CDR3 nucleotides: TGTGCCAGCAGTTACTCGGTGAACACTGAAGCTTTCTTT. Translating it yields CASSYSVNTEAFF.

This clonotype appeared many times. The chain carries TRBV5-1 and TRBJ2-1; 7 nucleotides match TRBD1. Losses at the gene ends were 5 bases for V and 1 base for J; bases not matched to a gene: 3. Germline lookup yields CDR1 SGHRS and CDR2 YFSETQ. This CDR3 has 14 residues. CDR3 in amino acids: CASRPTGSYNEQFF. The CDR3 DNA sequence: TGCGCCAGCAGACCGACAGGGTCCTACAATGAGCAGTTCTTC. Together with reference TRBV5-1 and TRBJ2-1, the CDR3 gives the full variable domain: KAGVTQTPRYLIKTRGQQVTLSCSPISGHRSVSWYQQTPGQGLQFLFEYFSETQRNKGNFPGRFSGRQFSNSRSEMNVSTLELGDSALYLCASRPTGSYNEQFFGPGTRLTVL.

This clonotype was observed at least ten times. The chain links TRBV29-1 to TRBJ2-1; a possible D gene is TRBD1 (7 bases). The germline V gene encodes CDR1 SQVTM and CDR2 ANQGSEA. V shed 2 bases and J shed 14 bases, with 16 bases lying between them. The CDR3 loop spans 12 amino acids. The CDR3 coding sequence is TGCAGCGTTGAATCGCAGGGGGGAGAAAAGTTCTTC. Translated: CSVESQGGEKFF.

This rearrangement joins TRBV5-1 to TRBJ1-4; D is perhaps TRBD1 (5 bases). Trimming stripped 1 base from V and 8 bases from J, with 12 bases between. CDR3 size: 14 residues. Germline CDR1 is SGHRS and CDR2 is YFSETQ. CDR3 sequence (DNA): TGCGCCAGCAGCTTGTGGGGTACAGGCGAAAAACTGTTTTTT. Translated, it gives CASSLWGTGEKLFF.

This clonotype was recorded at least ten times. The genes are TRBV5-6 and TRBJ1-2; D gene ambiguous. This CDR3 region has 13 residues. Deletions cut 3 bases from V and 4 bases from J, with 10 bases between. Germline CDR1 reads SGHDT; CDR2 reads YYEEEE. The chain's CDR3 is CASSYAETYGYTF. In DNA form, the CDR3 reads TGTGCCAGCAGCTACGCGGAGACCTATGGCTACACCTTC.

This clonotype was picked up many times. CDR3 residues: CASSGSGTSGGLTYNEQFF. For the CDR3, the DNA is TGTGCCAGCAGCGGGTCCGGGACTAGCGGGGGCCTCACCTACAATGAGCAGTTCTTC. The rearrangement uses TRBV7-2 and TRBJ2-1, with 14 bases lining up with TRBD2. This CDR3 comprises 19 residues. V dropped 5 bases and J dropped 2; count of bases not matched to a gene: 11. In germline, CDR1 is SGHTA, CDR2 FQGNSA.

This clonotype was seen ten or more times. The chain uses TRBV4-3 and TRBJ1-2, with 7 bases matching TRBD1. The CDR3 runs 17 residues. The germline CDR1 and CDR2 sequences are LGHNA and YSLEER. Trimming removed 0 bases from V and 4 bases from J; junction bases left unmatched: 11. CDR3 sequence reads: CASSQDLGPGTVYGYTF. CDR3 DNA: TGCGCCAGCAGCCAAGATCTGGGCCCCGGGACAGTCTATGGCTACACCTTC.

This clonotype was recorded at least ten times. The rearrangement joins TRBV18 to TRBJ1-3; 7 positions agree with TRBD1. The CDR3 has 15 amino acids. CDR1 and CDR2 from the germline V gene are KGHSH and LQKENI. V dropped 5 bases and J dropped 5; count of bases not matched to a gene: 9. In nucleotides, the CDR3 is TGTGCCAGCTCAACAAAGACAGGGTCCAGAAACACCATATATTTT. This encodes CASSTKTGSRNTIYF.

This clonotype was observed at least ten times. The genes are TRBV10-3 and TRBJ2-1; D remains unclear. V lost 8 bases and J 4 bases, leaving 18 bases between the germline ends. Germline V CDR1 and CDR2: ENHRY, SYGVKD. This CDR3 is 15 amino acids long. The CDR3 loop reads CAIAARANGYNEQFF. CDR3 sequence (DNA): TGTGCCATCGCGGCAAGGGCGAACGGGTACAATGAGCAGTTCTTC.

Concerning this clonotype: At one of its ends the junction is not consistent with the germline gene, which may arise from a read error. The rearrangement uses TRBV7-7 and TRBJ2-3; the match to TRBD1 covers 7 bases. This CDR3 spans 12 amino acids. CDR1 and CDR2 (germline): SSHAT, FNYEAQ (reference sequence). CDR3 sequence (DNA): TGTGCTAGCAGCCCAGGGGGATATACGCAGTATTTT. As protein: CASSPGGYTQYF.

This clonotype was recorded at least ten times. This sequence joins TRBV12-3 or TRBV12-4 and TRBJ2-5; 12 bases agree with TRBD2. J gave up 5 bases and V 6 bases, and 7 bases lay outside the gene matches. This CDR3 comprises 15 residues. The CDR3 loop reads CASSNGLAGGETQYF. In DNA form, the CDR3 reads TGTGCCAGCAGCAATGGGCTAGCGGGGGGGGAGACCCAGTACTTC.

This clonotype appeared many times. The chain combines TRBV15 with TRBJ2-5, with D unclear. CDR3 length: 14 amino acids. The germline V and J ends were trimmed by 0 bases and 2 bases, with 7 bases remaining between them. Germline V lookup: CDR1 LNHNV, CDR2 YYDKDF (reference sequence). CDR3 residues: CATSRDLGQETQYF. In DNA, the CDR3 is TGTGCCACCAGCAGAGATCTGGGGCAAGAGACCCAGTACTTC.